The table lists the clone carrying this T cell receptor beta chain with many counts. Its specificity is not known. Time point noted: longitudinal time-point 2. Volunteers from a blood bank in Maryland, USA, made up the healthy controls. Germline-derived CDR1 and CDR2 are ENHRY and SYGVKD. V was cut by 4 bases and J by 3 bases, with 12 bases left in between. The length of the CDR3 is 14 residues. It was by 5'RACE with 10-nucleotide random UMIs that the cDNA was made. Over 160 million TCR-beta sequences from 15-18 subjects were obtained in each sequencing run. MiXCR was run by TCRdb on the 5' RACE reads, yielding one entry per CDR3 protein. Of 60,000 to 75,000 distinct CDR3 sequences detected, about 8.9% appear once; the ten largest clones hold under 15%. The sample originates from a study of neurological immune-mediated disorders. Study conclusions and caveats: Across subjects, expanded clones had no CDR3 amino acid sequences in common, pointing to private repertoires in all groups.

The sequenced sample consisted of PBMCs. The source is a man between 25 and 39 years old in good health. The chain is built from TRBV10-3 and TRBJ2-5, with D maybe TRBD2 (6 bases). The chain's CDR3 is CAISGAGSEETQYF. The DNA of the CDR3 is TGTGCCATCAGTGGGGCGGGATCGGAAGAGACCCAGTACTTC.